A single sample gave rise to the 19 T cell receptor beta chains below, sequenced in a study of shared clonotypes between healthy human individuals. Selected positively for CCR7 and CD45RO-negative, naive CD8 cells excluded terminally differentiated effector memory CD45RA+ cells. Assay used: immunoSEQ multiplex PCR; TCRdb lists only in-frame clones, some missing. In the table there are about 2 million clones, about 95% of which are singletons. Sequences were obtained from naive CD8+ T cells sorted from blood. These receptor sequences come from a man between 18 and 29 years old in good health.

The chain uses TRBV7-9 and TRBJ2-5; no clear D gene. This CDR3 spans 15 amino acids. Germline values: CDR1 SEHNR, CDR2 FQNEAQ (reference sequence). Trimming took off 6 bases at V and 2 bases at J, with 16 bases between the two ends. Written as DNA, the CDR3 is TGTGCCAGCAGATATAGTAACAGAGTTCAAGAGACCCAGTACTTC. This sequence encodes CASRYSNRVQETQYF.

This clone was seen a single time. This chain joins TRBV19 and TRBJ1-5; D is uncertain. Trimming took 0 bases from V and 7 from J, leaving 10 bases between them. The germline V gene encodes CDR1 LNHDA and CDR2 SQIVND (reference sequence). CDR3 length: 14 residues. CDR3: CASSIDPQEQPQHF. The CDR3 DNA follows: TGTGCCAGTAGTATAGATCCTCAGGAGCAGCCCCAGCATTTT.

A word on this clone: The identical CDR3 is also encoded by other nucleotide sequences in the sample. This chain joins TRBV19 and TRBJ2-7, with D unclear. V was cut by 3 bases and J by 0 bases, with 6 bases left in between. This CDR3 comprises 13 residues. Germline values: CDR1 LNHDA, CDR2 SQIVND (reference sequence). The CDR3 region is CASSMAPSYEQYF. In DNA form, the CDR3 reads TGTGCCAGTAGTATGGCACCCTCCTACGAGCAGTACTTC. The variable domain in full, completed from reference TRBV19 and TRBJ2-7, reads DGGITQSPKYLFRKEGQNVTLSCEQNLNHDAMYWYRQDPGQGLRLIYYSQIVNDFQKGDIAEGYSVSREKKESFPLTVTSAQKNPTAFYLCASSMAPSYEQYFGPGTRLTVT.

This clone was seen only once. This chain links TRBV13 with TRBJ2-7; TRBD2 might be the D (7 bases). The V gene's germline CDR1 is PRHDT and CDR2 FYEKMQ (reference sequence). Between the trimmed V and J ends, which lost 1 base and 2 bases, there was a span of 12 bases. The CDR3 spans 15 residues. Here the CDR3 reads CASSLVSGGTYEQYF. The CDR3 region has the DNA TGTGCCAGCAGCTTAGTATCGGGGGGCACCTACGAGCAGTACTTC.

This clone was counted between two and nine times. J is TRBJ1-4 and V is TRBV5-4; D perhaps matches TRBD1 (5 bases). The CDR3 runs to 14 residues. The V gene lost 4 bases and the J gene lost 7 bases, with 14 bases spanning the gap. Germline V CDR1 and CDR2: SGHNT, YYREEE (reference sequence). This CDR3 reads CASSAGTTVEKLFF. The CDR3 DNA is TGTGCCAGCAGCGCCGGGACTACGGTTGAAAAACTGTTTTTT.

The chain carries TRBV9 and TRBJ2-1; 9 bases agree with TRBD1. V trimming: 3 bases; J trimming: 7 bases; junction bases outside the gene matches: 5. Per germline, CDR1 SGDLS and CDR2 YYNGEE. CDR3 size: 14 residues. The CDR3 nucleotides are TGTGCCAGCAGCGACAGGGGGCTCTCTAATGAGCAGTTCTTC. This sequence encodes CASSDRGLSNEQFF.

This chain connects TRBV4-1 to TRBJ2-7; possible D gene TRBD1, 6 bases. CDR1 is MGHRA and CDR2 is YSYEKL in the germline V gene. The CDR3 contains 14 residues. Trimming cost V 0 bases and J 5 bases, with 11 bases left between them. DNA of the CDR3: TGCGCCAGCAGCCAAGACTCAGGGGTGGACGAGCAGTACTTC. Its protein product is CASSQDSGVDEQYF.

The gene calls are TRBV28 and TRBJ2-1; D remains ambiguous. V was shortened by 5 bases and J by 6 bases, with 11 bases between the two germline ends. CDR1 MDHEN and CDR2 SYDVKM come from the germline V gene. This CDR3 spans 13 amino acids. The chain's CDR3 is CASSVSLLNEQFF. The CDR3 DNA reads as TGTGCCAGCAGTGTGAGCCTTCTCAATGAGCAGTTCTTC.

J is TRBJ2-7 and V is TRBV27, with D perhaps matching TRBD1 (6 bases). The V end was cut by 0 bases, the J end by 2 bases, with 23 bases between. Germline CDR1 reads MNHEY; CDR2 reads SMNVEV (reference sequence). This CDR3 is 19 amino acids long. The CDR3 DNA follows: TGTGCCAGCAGTTTATCGAATTCAGGGGAAAAGGGTCACCCCTACGAGCAGTACTTC. Translating it yields CASSLSNSGEKGHPYEQYF.

This clone is a singleton in its sample. V gene TRBV7-8 combines with J gene TRBJ2-7; 9 bases line up with TRBD1. The CDR3 loop spans 16 amino acids. The germline V gene encodes CDR1 SGHVS and CDR2 FQNEAQ. Trimming removed 0 bases from V and 2 bases from J; junction bases left unmatched: 5. CDR3: CASSLASGQGAYEQYF. The CDR3, as DNA: TGTGCCAGCAGCTTAGCGTCGGGACAGGGAGCCTACGAGCAGTACTTC.

Worth noting for this clone: The identical CDR3 is also encoded by other nucleotide sequences in the sample. The CDR3 here is CASSIGGGDYEQYF. The CDR3 DNA is TGTGCCAGTAGTATAGGCGGGGGGGACTACGAGCAGTACTTC. V and J are TRBV19 and TRBJ2-7, with 9 bases lining up with TRBD2. The V segment lost 1 base and the J segment 3 bases; nucleotides outside the gene matches: 1. The CDR3 length is 14 residues. Germline lookup yields CDR1 LNHDA and CDR2 SQIVND (reference sequence).

The chain is built from TRBV5-1 and TRBJ2-7; TRBD2 agrees at 7 bases. This CDR3 is 13 amino acids long. CDR1 is SGHRS and CDR2 is YFSETQ in the germline V gene. The junction had 4 bases not matched to a gene; V was cut back by 5 bases and J by 2 bases. The CDR3 loop reads CASSQTSPYEQYF. In DNA form, the CDR3 reads TGCGCCAGCAGTCAGACTAGCCCCTACGAGCAGTACTTC.

This chain connects TRBV4-1 to TRBJ1-2; 7 bases fit TRBD1. Germline V lookup: CDR1 MGHRA, CDR2 YSYEKL. Germline trimming cut 5 bases from V and 8 bases from J; bases unmatched to any gene: 11. The CDR3 runs to 14 residues. CDR3 region: CASSELGQPRGYTF. The CDR3 nucleotides are TGCGCCAGCAGCGAATTGGGACAGCCCAGGGGCTACACCTTC.

With regard to this clone: At the DNA level, this CDR3 is encoded by other sequences in the same sample as well. V gene TRBV5-1 combines with J gene TRBJ2-7; D is unclear. Trimming took 2 bases from V and 0 from J, leaving 6 bases between them. The germline V gene has CDR1 SGHRS and CDR2 YFSETQ. The length of the CDR3 is 13 residues. CDR3 in amino acids: CASSLTASYEQYF. CDR3 coding DNA: TGCGCCAGCAGCTTAACAGCCTCCTACGAGCAGTACTTC.

This chain connects TRBV4-1 to TRBJ2-1; weak D call: TRBD2 (5 bases). Germline loops: CDR1 MGHRA, CDR2 YSYEKL. V lost 4 bases to trimming and J lost 7 bases, with 17 bases between them. This CDR3 has 15 residues. CDR3 sequence reads: CASSPLFPGGNEQFF. DNA for the CDR3: TGCGCCAGCAGCCCGCTTTTTCCCGGAGGTAATGAGCAGTTCTTC.

V gene TRBV4-3 combines with J gene TRBJ2-5, with 10 bases aligning to TRBD2. Losses at the gene ends were 2 bases for V and 5 bases for J; bases not matched to a gene: 5. Germline V gives CDR1 LGHNA, CDR2 YSLEER. The CDR3 totals 15 residues. The CDR3 coding sequence is TGCGCCAGCAGCCAATTGCTAGCGGGAGACGAGACCCAGTACTTC. Translating it yields CASSQLLAGDETQYF.

The chain has TRBV6-1 and TRBJ1-1, with no clear D. The germline CDR1 and CDR2 sequences are MNHNS and SASEGT. This CDR3 is 14 amino acids long. V lost 0 bases and J 0 bases, leaving 5 bases between the germline ends. CDR3 coding DNA: TGTGCCAGCAGTGAAGCCCGAGTGAACACTGAAGCTTTCTTT. This encodes CASSEARVNTEAFF.

V gene TRBV6-4 combines with J gene TRBJ2-3, with D hard to call. The germline V gene encodes CDR1 MRHNA and CDR2 SNTAGT. The CDR3 runs 13 residues. V was pared by 0 bases and J by 4 bases, with 5 bases between. The chain's CDR3 is CASSDSSADTQYF. The CDR3 nucleotides are TGTGCCAGCAGTGACTCGAGCGCAGATACGCAGTATTTT.

This chain links TRBV27 with TRBJ2-1; D not resolved. The CDR3 runs 14 residues. Germline CDR1 and CDR2: MNHEY and SMNVEV (reference sequence). Trimming took off 5 bases at V and 9 bases at J, with 17 bases between the two ends. CDR3 DNA sequence: TGTGCCAGCAGTGTGGGCCCATATCTTCTTGAGCAGTTCTTC. Translated: CASSVGPYLLEQFF.